A single TCR beta chain is shown here with its context. The data were taken from a study of blood T cell repertoires in COVID-19. Study overall: Some COVID-19 samples were acute and others convalescent; all came from the United States, Italy and Spain.

CDR1 and CDR2 (germline): SEHNR, FQNEAQ (reference sequence). The V and J ends lost 4 bases and 6 bases respectively, with 9 bases between them. This CDR3 is built from 12 residues. Using immunoSEQ multiplex PCR, the repertoire was profiled, and TCRdb retains in-frame clones only, with some absent. The table includes about 94,000 clones, 84% detected once. The rearrangement uses TRBV7-9 and TRBJ1-2, with D possibly TRBD1 on 6 matching bases. The sequence derives from a man between 60 and 70 years old with acute or convalescent COVID-19. The sample consisted of peripheral blood. The CDR3 reads CASSYRDNGYTF. The CDR3 DNA sequence: TGTGCCAGCAGCTACAGGGATAATGGCTACACCTTC.